This is a list of T cell receptor beta chains from one sample in a study of shared clonotypes between healthy human individuals. The repertoire was sequenced with immunoSEQ multiplex PCR; TCRdb's copy has only in-frame clones and lacks some. The sample lists 2 million to 2.5 million clones, around 95% occurring once. Sequenced: naive CD4+ T cells sorted from blood. The receptors come from a man aged 18 to 35 in good health. The CDR3 runs from the conserved cysteine through the conserved F or W. D genes are given only for firm matches. The size entry is marked missing in some rows and otherwise reads once, few, many or a size class.

cdr3_aa	cdr3_nt	d_call	clone_size	v_call	j_call
CASRWGEETQYF	TGTGCCAGCAGGTGGGGGGAGGAGACCCAGTACTTC	NA	NA	TRBV11-1	TRBJ2-5
CATSDGQGRGNQPQHF	TGTGCCACCAGCGATGGACAGGGTAGGGGCAATCAGCCCCAGCATTTT	TRBD1	NA	TRBV15	TRBJ1-5
CASSQGYYEKLFF	TGTGCCAGCAGTCAGGGATACTATGAAAAACTGTTTTTT	NA	NA	TRBV11-2	TRBJ1-4
CASSDPGGVLSYTF	TGTGCCAGCAGTGATCCCGGCGGCGTATTGAGCTACACCTTC	NA	NA	TRBV7-8	TRBJ1-2
CASSPGDRLFGEQYF	TGTGCCAGCAGCCCAGGGGACAGGCTTTTTGGCGAGCAGTACTTC	TRBD1	NA	TRBV7-6	TRBJ2-7
CASSPPGLQETQYF	TGTGCCAGCAGCCCTCCGGGACTCCAAGAGACCCAGTACTTC	NA	NA	TRBV11-3	TRBJ2-5
CAIDIRESRGYTF	TGTGCCATCGACATCAGGGAATCGCGGGGCTACACCTTC	NA	NA	TRBV28	TRBJ1-2
CASGGVDENTIYF	TGTGCCAGCGGTGGAGTGGATGAAAACACCATATATTTT	NA	NA	TRBV5-4	TRBJ1-3
CASSFAGNTEAFF	TGTGCCAGCAGCTTCGCAGGAAACACTGAAGCTTTCTTT	NA	few	TRBV11-2	TRBJ1-1
CASSSFRRVGGGELFF	TGTGCCAGCAGTTCCTTCAGGAGGGTTGGTGGCGGGGAGCTGTTTTTT	NA	NA	TRBV28	TRBJ2-2
CASSIGLLLNYGYTF	TGTGCCAGTAGTATAGGACTCCTCCTAAACTATGGCTACACCTTC	NA	NA	TRBV19	TRBJ1-2
CASSLFGGVPYNEQFF	TGTGCCAGCAGCTTATTCGGGGGAGTCCCCTACAATGAGCAGTTCTTC	NA	NA	TRBV7-9	TRBJ2-1
CASRGTGISYEQYF	TGCGCCAGCAGGGGGACAGGGATCTCCTACGAGCAGTACTTC	TRBD1	NA	TRBV5-1	TRBJ2-7
CASSLRTSGYHEQYF	TGTGCCAGCAGTCTGAGGACTAGCGGGTATCACGAGCAGTACTTC	TRBD2	once	TRBV27	TRBJ2-7
CASSLVAGPTYEQYF	TGTGCCAGCAGCTTGGTCGCAGGGCCTACCTACGAGCAGTACTTC	NA	NA	TRBV5-4	TRBJ2-7
CASSLSGSVFEQFF	TGTGCCAGCAGCCTCAGCGGGAGCGTTTTTGAGCAGTTCTTC	TRBD2	NA	TRBV11-3	TRBJ2-1
CASSVTRGTDTQYF	TGTGCCAGCAGTGTAACGAGGGGCACAGATACGCAGTATTTT	NA	NA	TRBV2	TRBJ2-3
CASSIGQTNQPQHF	TGTGCCAGTAGTATAGGACAGACCAATCAGCCCCAGCATTTT	NA	NA	TRBV19	TRBJ1-5
CSVAGRGLGQPQHF	TGCAGCGTTGCCGGCAGGGGGCTTGGTCAGCCCCAGCATTTT	TRBD1	NA	TRBV29-1	TRBJ1-5
CASSKTSGNTGELFF	TGTGCCAGCAGTAAGACTAGCGGTAACACCGGGGAGCTGTTTTTT	TRBD2	NA	TRBV6-5	TRBJ2-2
CASSLGKGSSTNEKLFF	TGTGCCAGCAGCTTAGGAAAGGGCAGCTCAACTAATGAAAAACTGTTTTTT	NA	once	TRBV11-2	TRBJ1-4
CASRWGQGKRTEAFF	TGTGCCAGCAGGTGGGGACAGGGGAAGAGGACTGAAGCTTTCTTT	TRBD1	NA	TRBV6-5	TRBJ1-1
CASSLSSTRETQYF	TGTGCCAGCAGTTTATCAAGCACGAGAGAGACCCAGTACTTC	NA	NA	TRBV27	TRBJ2-5
CASGSGGTGELFF	TGTGCCTCCGGATCAGGGGGAACCGGGGAGCTGTTTTTT	TRBD1	NA	TRBV30	TRBJ2-2
CASSTKGLNTEAFF	TGTGCCAGCAGTACGAAGGGTTTGAACACTGAAGCTTTCTTT	NA	NA	TRBV7-2	TRBJ1-1
CASSERVGYTF	TGTGCCAGCAGTGAACGGGTTGGCTACACCTTC	NA	NA	TRBV6-1	TRBJ1-2
CASSIREQSGYTF	TGTGCCAGTAGTATACGGGAACAGAGTGGCTACACCTTC	NA	NA	TRBV19	TRBJ1-2
CASSSGVGENEAFF	TGTGCCAGCAGCTCCGGGGTTGGGGAGAATGAAGCTTTCTTT	NA	once	TRBV27	TRBJ1-1
CASSVGRDKGDTEAFF	TGTGCCAGCAGCGTAGGTAGGGACAAAGGGGACACTGAAGCTTTCTTT	NA	NA	TRBV9	TRBJ1-1
CSGSAGGLNTGELFF	TGCAGTGGATCCGCAGGCGGATTAAACACCGGGGAGCTGTTTTTT	NA	NA	TRBV29-1	TRBJ2-2
CASSLPGLAGNEQFF	TGTGCCAGCAGCTTGCCGGGACTAGCGGGCAATGAGCAGTTCTTC	TRBD2	NA	TRBV5-6	TRBJ2-1
CASSEEAEPNTGELFF	TGCGCCAGCAGTGAAGAAGCGGAGCCGAACACCGGGGAGCTGTTTTTT	NA	NA	TRBV10-1	TRBJ2-2
CASSRPGQSTDTQYF	TGTGCCAGCAGTCGCCCGGGACAAAGCACAGATACGCAGTATTTT	NA	NA	TRBV25-1	TRBJ2-3
CASSPEVGNQPQHF	TGTGCCAGCAGCCCGGAAGTGGGGAATCAGCCCCAGCATTTT	NA	NA	TRBV2	TRBJ1-5
CASSPRGRGGDEQFF	TGTGCCAGCTCACCACGGGGCAGGGGAGGGGATGAGCAGTTCTTC	NA	NA	TRBV18	TRBJ2-1
CASSKGNGMVINEQFF	TGTGCCAGCAGCAAAGGGAACGGGATGGTCATAAATGAGCAGTTCTTC	NA	NA	TRBV21-1	TRBJ2-1
CSARIGSGAYEQYF	TGCAGCGCCAGGATAGGGTCGGGGGCCTACGAGCAGTACTTC	NA	NA	TRBV29-1	TRBJ2-7
CASSDTLAGVVQFF	TGTGCCAGCAGTGATACTTTAGCGGGTGTGGTCCAGTTCTTC	TRBD2	NA	TRBV6-1	TRBJ2-1
CASSPRDRGPQYF	TGTGCCAGCAGCCCCAGGGACAGGGGGCCGCAGTATTTT	TRBD1	NA	TRBV7-2	TRBJ2-3
CASSSTGGGNQPQHF	TGTGCCAGCAGCAGTACAGGCGGAGGGAATCAGCCCCAGCATTTT	NA	NA	TRBV6-1	TRBJ1-5
CASSMEGETQYF	TGCGCCAGCAGTATGGAAGGAGAGACCCAGTACTTC	NA	NA	TRBV5-1	TRBJ2-5
CASGTGWETQYF	TGTGCCAGTGGGACAGGGTGGGAGACCCAGTACTTC	TRBD1	NA	TRBV19	TRBJ2-5
CASTKDHEQYF	TGTGCCAGCACCAAAGATCACGAGCAGTACTTC	NA	NA	TRBV5-6	TRBJ2-7
CASSYVPGELFF	TGTGCCAGCAGTTACGTTCCCGGGGAGCTGTTTTTT	NA	once	TRBV6-5	TRBJ2-2
CAISESGEYGYTF	TGTGCCATCAGTGAGTCAGGGGAATATGGCTACACCTTC	NA	NA	TRBV10-3	TRBJ1-2